These T cell receptor beta chains were read from a single sample in a study of immune evolution from preneoplasia to lung adenocarcinoma. The repertoire was sequenced with immunoSEQ multiplex PCR; TCRdb's copy has only in-frame clones and lacks some. The data show more than 3,500 clones, with around 86% seen just once and around 3.9% held by the top ten. Sequences were obtained from FFPE minimally invasive lung adenocarcinoma tissue. Every receptor here comes from a donor older than 65 with lung adenocarcinoma. CDR3s include the opening cysteine and the closing phenylalanine or tryptophan. The D gene is left open where the match is weak. Clone sizes are given selectively: once, few, many, or a class where the clone is expanded.

len	abundance	j_gene	v_gene	d_gene	CDR3nt	CDR3aa
15	NA	TRBJ2-3	TRBV2	NA	TGTGCCAGCAGTAGGGGGGAGGGTGTTACAGATACGCAGTATTTT	CASSRGEGVTDTQYF
15	NA	TRBJ2-5	TRBV30	NA	TGTGCCTGGAGCGCAGACATGGTATTTGTGGAGACCCAGTACTTC	CAWSADMVFVETQYF
16	NA	TRBJ2-7	TRBV7-2	NA	TGTGCCAGCAGCTTAGACTTAGCGGTAGGGGCCTACGAGCAGTACTTC	CASSLDLAVGAYEQYF
18	NA	TRBJ2-3	TRBV12-5	NA	TGTGCTAGTGGTCCGCCGGTGGGGGGAGGCCTCTGGGCAGATACGCAGTATTTT	CASGPPVGGGLWADTQYF
13	NA	TRBJ2-1	TRBV9	NA	TGTGCCAGCAGCGTAATTGGGACGGGTGAGCAGTTCTTC	CASSVIGTGEQFF
16	NA	TRBJ2-3	TRBV6-1	NA	TGTGCCAGCAGTGAATTTAGGCAGAGGGACACAGATACGCAGTATTTT	CASSEFRQRDTDTQYF
14	NA	TRBJ1-2	TRBV5-4	NA	TGTGCCAGCAGCTCGACAGATACTAACTATGGCTACACCTTC	CASSSTDTNYGYTF
16	NA	TRBJ2-1	TRBV11-3	NA	TGTGCCAGCAGCCCGACGGGACGCGGGACCCACAATGAGCAGTTCTTC	CASSPTGRGTHNEQFF
15	NA	TRBJ2-7	TRBV5-6	NA	TGTGCCAGCAGCTTGAGGGACTCTTGGGTGGGTGAGCAGTACTTC	CASSLRDSWVGEQYF
12	once	TRBJ2-7	TRBV6-1	NA	TGTGCCACTCAAACGGGGGTCTACGAGCAGTACTTC	CATQTGVYEQYF
16	NA	TRBJ1-1	TRBV19	NA	TGTGCCAGTAGTATTTCAATGGGGACAATGAACACTGAAGCTTTCTTT	CASSISMGTMNTEAFF
15	NA	TRBJ1-3	TRBV6-4	NA	TGTGCCAGCAGTGAAGGTTCAGGGTCTGGAAACACCATATATTTT	CASSEGSGSGNTIYF
11	NA	TRBJ2-1	TRBV7-9	NA	TGTGCCAGCAGCTTCGGCAATGAGCAGTTCTTC	CASSFGNEQFF
14	NA	TRBJ2-5	TRBV7-9	TRBD1	TGTGCCAGCAGCTTTGGACAGGGCCAAGAGACCCAGTACTTC	CASSFGQGQETQYF
15	few	TRBJ2-5	TRBV10-1	TRBD1	TGCGCCAGCAGTATACGGACAGGGGGCGAGGAGACCCAGTACTTC	CASSIRTGGEETQYF
15	NA	TRBJ2-5	TRBV30	NA	TGTGCCTGGAGTTGGGGGAATACAGGAGAAGAGACCCAGTACTTC	CAWSWGNTGEETQYF
13	NA	TRBJ2-7	TRBV6-1	NA	TGTGCCAGTGACCGGGACATGGGCCTTGAGCAGTACTTC	CASDRDMGLEQYF
17	NA	TRBJ2-1	TRBV7-2	NA	TGTGCCAGCAGCTTATTTGGGGTCCCGAGCTCCTACAATGAGCAGTTCTTC	CASSLFGVPSSYNEQFF
13	once	TRBJ1-3	TRBV6-1	NA	TGTGGAATCAGGACGGTCTCTGGAAACACCATATATTTT	CGIRTVSGNTIYF
15	NA	TRBJ2-1	TRBV5-4	TRBD1	TGTGCCAGCAGCTTAGACAGGGAATCCTACAATGAGCAGTTCTTC	CASSLDRESYNEQFF
14	NA	TRBJ2-7	TRBV29-1	TRBD2	TGCAGCGCCGCCTTTTTTGGGGGGGCCTACGAGCAGTACTTC	CSAAFFGGAYEQYF
15	NA	TRBJ2-5	TRBV18	NA	TGTGCCAGCTCACCACGGAGCGGGCTTCAAGAGACCCAGTACTTC	CASSPRSGLQETQYF
15	NA	TRBJ2-1	TRBV30	NA	TGTGCCTGGAGCAGAGGAGGGGCGCTTGACAATGAGCAGTTCTTC	CAWSRGGALDNEQFF
11	NA	TRBJ2-1	TRBV5-5	TRBD2	TGTGCCTCAATGGGGGGGAATGAGCAGTTCTTC	CASMGGNEQFF
15	NA	TRBJ2-7	TRBV5-4	TRBD2	TGTGCCAGCAGCTTGAGGGGAGGGACTGCCTACGAGCAGTACTTC	CASSLRGGTAYEQYF
11	NA	TRBJ2-3	TRBV18	NA	TGTGCCAGCTCACTTGCAGATACGCAGTATTTT	CASSLADTQYF
16	NA	TRBJ2-1	TRBV15	TRBD2	TGTGCCACCAGCAGAGGGGGACTAGGGAGGCTCTCTGAGCAGTTCTTC	CATSRGGLGRLSEQFF
14	NA	TRBJ2-1	TRBV10-2	NA	TGCGCCAGCAGTCCGGACCCTAGCTACAATGAGCAGTTCTTC	CASSPDPSYNEQFF
14	NA	TRBJ2-7	TRBV5-5	TRBD1	TGTGCCAGCAGCCCGTGGACAGGGGCCTACGAGCAGTACTTC	CASSPWTGAYEQYF
17	NA	TRBJ2-1	TRBV11-3	TRBD1	TGTGCCAGCAGCTTACAACAGGGGAACCCTAACTACAATGAGCAGTTCTTC	CASSLQQGNPNYNEQFF
13	NA	TRBJ1-2	TRBV7-9	TRBD1	TGTGCCAGCAGCTACCGGACAGGGATTGGCTACACCTTC	CASSYRTGIGYTF
16	NA	TRBJ2-7	TRBV18	TRBD2	TGTGCCAGCTCACCGTGGAGCGGGAGAGGTAGGGACGAGCAGTACTTC	CASSPWSGRGRDEQYF
14	NA	TRBJ2-7	TRBV25-1	TRBD1	TGTGCCAGCATCTCCTGGGACAGCCCCTACGAGCAGTACTTC	CASISWDSPYEQYF
15	NA	TRBJ2-1	TRBV30	TRBD1	TGTGCCTGGAGCCTCGGACAGGGGGGATGGAATGAGCAGTTCTTC	CAWSLGQGGWNEQFF
14	few	TRBJ1-3	TRBV6-1	NA	TGTGCCAGCAGTGAACGGGGTGTTGGAAACACCATATATTTT	CASSERGVGNTIYF
12	NA	TRBJ2-2	TRBV30	NA	TGTGCCTGGGGTCCAGGTACCGGGGAGCTGTTTTTT	CAWGPGTGELFF
13	NA	TRBJ1-5	TRBV2	TRBD1	TGTGCCAGCAGGATCGACAGGGATCAGCCCCAGCATTTT	CASRIDRDQPQHF
16	NA	TRBJ2-3	TRBV6-5	NA	TGTGCCAGCAGTTACGCGGGACAGATGGATGTGGATACGCAGTATTTT	CASSYAGQMDVDTQYF
13	NA	TRBJ2-2	TRBV5-6	NA	TGTGCCAGCAGCTTGGGTTACACCGGGGAGCTGTTTTTT	CASSLGYTGELFF
15	NA	TRBJ1-3	TRBV5-6	TRBD1	TGTGCCAGCAGCTCTACAGGGGGCTCTGGAAACACCATATATTTT	CASSSTGGSGNTIYF
14	NA	TRBJ2-3	TRBV5-1	NA	TGCGCCAGCAGCTTGGGGGGGTTAACTGGTACGCAGTATTTT	CASSLGGLTGTQYF
18	once	TRBJ1-2	TRBV7-9	TRBD1	TGTGCCAGCAGCTTAGGGAGGCTACAGGGGGCAAGGGAATATGGCTACACCTTC	CASSLGRLQGAREYGYTF
13	NA	TRBJ1-5	TRBV19	NA	TGTACCAGTACTCAGGGTGGCAATCAGCCCCAGCATTTT	CTSTQGGNQPQHF
14	once	TRBJ1-5	TRBV2	NA	TGTGCCAGCAATAAAGACAGTTTTAATCAGCCCCAGCATTTT	CASNKDSFNQPQHF
16	NA	TRBJ2-5	TRBV19	NA	TGTGCCAGTAGTACAGCCTGGGCTCAGGACCAAGAGACCCAGTACTTC	CASSTAWAQDQETQYF
16	NA	TRBJ2-2	TRBV7-8	NA	TGTGCCAGCAGCCCGACGCCGGGAGTTCTCACCGGGGAGCTGTTTTTT	CASSPTPGVLTGELFF
14	NA	TRBJ1-3	TRBV30	TRBD1	TGTGCCTGGAGTGGGACAGGGGGGATGGCCACCATATATTTT	CAWSGTGGMATIYF
14	NA	TRBJ2-4	TRBV30	NA	TGTGCCTGGAGTGAGGGGTATTCCAAAAACATTCAGTACTTC	CAWSEGYSKNIQYF
13	NA	TRBJ2-5	TRBV7-3	TRBD1	TGTGCCAGCAGCTTACAGGGGGTTGAGACCCAGTACTTC	CASSLQGVETQYF
14	NA	TRBJ2-2	TRBV29-1	TRBD2	TGCAGCGTTGGGAGGGAGGGCCTCACCGGGGAGCTGTTTTTT	CSVGREGLTGELFF
14	once	TRBJ2-1	TRBV6-5	TRBD1	TGTGCCAGCAGTAACAGCGACAGGGACCATGAGCAGTTCTTC	CASSNSDRDHEQFF
14	NA	TRBJ1-2	TRBV7-2	NA	TGTGCCAGCAGCCCCAACCTCGGCATCTATGGCTACACCTTC	CASSPNLGIYGYTF
14	NA	TRBJ1-2	TRBV15	NA	TGTGCCACCAGCAGAGATAGCGCTCGCAGGGCCGTTGTGTTC	CATSRDSARRAVVF
12	NA	TRBJ2-3	TRBV30	NA	TGTGCCTGGAGTAGGTGGGCAGATACGCAGTATTTT	CAWSRWADTQYF
13	NA	TRBJ1-4	TRBV29-1	NA	TGCAGCGTTGGTCTACAGGAGAATGAAAAACTGTTTTTT	CSVGLQENEKLFF
17	NA	TRBJ2-3	TRBV7-8	NA	TGTGCCAGCAGCCTACCTAAAGGCAGCCTAAGCACAGATACGCAGTATTTT	CASSLPKGSLSTDTQYF
15	NA	TRBJ2-7	TRBV4-3	NA	TGCGCCAGCAGCCAAGGTTTGTCCCGGCCCTACGAGCAGTACTTC	CASSQGLSRPYEQYF
16	NA	TRBJ2-4	TRBV6-6	TRBD1	TGTGCCAGCAGTTACGCCCCGGACAGGGGGGAGGACATTCAGTACTTC	CASSYAPDRGEDIQYF
15	once	TRBJ2-3	TRBV27	TRBD1	TGTGCCAGCAGCATAGACAGGGGGCGCCGGGATACGCAGTATTTT	CASSIDRGRRDTQYF
15	NA	TRBJ2-5	TRBV9	TRBD2	TGTGCCAGCAGCGTAAGCGGGACTTTTAGGGAGACCCAGTACTTC	CASSVSGTFRETQYF